Listed here are 4 T cell receptor beta chains from one sample, sequenced in a study of early T cells in non-severe SARS-CoV-2 infection. Using its own MiXCR run on the 5' RACE reads, TCRdb lists one record per CDR3 protein. The top ten clones hold approximately 5.5% of a sample with about 55,000 distinct CDR3 sequences, about 7.1% of them seen once. The specimen was whole blood, collected at baseline. The receptors were gathered from an adult who was a healthcare worker with PCR-confirmed SARS-CoV-2 infection or an uninfected control (not recorded which).

The V call is TRBV29-1, the J call TRBJ1-1; D is perhaps TRBD1 (5 bases). This CDR3 has 13 residues. Germline V lookup: CDR1 SQVTM, CDR2 ANQGSEA. With 2 bases removed from V and 2 bases from J, the gap between germline ends came to 9 bases. CDR3 DNA: TGCAGCGTTGAAACAGGTCATAACACTGAAGCTTTCTTT. It specifies CSVETGHNTEAFF.

In this sample, this clonotype turned up a few times. This chain links TRBV19 with TRBJ1-1; TRBD1 matches 11 bases. Germline CDR1 reads LNHDA; CDR2 reads SQIVND (reference sequence). The CDR3 consists of 16 residues. The V gene end was trimmed by 9 bases and the J gene end by 1 base; junction bases not matched to a gene: 10. Written as DNA, the CDR3 is TGTGCCAGCCGGGACAGGGGGATTATGGGGAACACTGAAGCTTTCTTT. Translation: CASRDRGIMGNTEAFF.

This chain uses TRBV7-3 with TRBJ2-2; D is ambiguous. The CDR3 spans 12 residues. The V and J ends lost 5 bases and 8 bases respectively, with 9 bases between them. From germline, CDR1 is SGHTA and CDR2 FQGTGA. The CDR3 spells CASSARSGELFF. As DNA, the CDR3 is TGTGCCAGCAGCGCTCGTTCAGGGGAGCTGTTTTTT.

This clonotype has at least ten counts. This chain links TRBV7-2 with TRBJ2-3; 16 nucleotides match TRBD2. Looked up from germline, CDR1 is SGHTA and CDR2 is FQGNSA. The CDR3 is made up of 19 amino acids. V shed 5 bases and J 4 bases; nucleotides not matched to a gene: 12. This CDR3 is CASSKGTSGGARAPDTQYF. The CDR3 DNA follows: TGTGCCAGCAGCAAAGGGACTAGCGGGGGGGCCAGGGCGCCAGATACGCAGTATTTT.